The entry below gives a single T cell receptor beta chain sequence along with its context. This likely traces to a read error, being one base from a far larger clone. This entry is derived from a study of low-dose radiotherapy and immunotherapy resistance in tumors. In the study overall: Cohort 1 was treated with 0.5 Gy per fraction at 2-week intervals, amounting to 6.5 Gy overall. Every six weeks patients received intravenous ipilimumab 1 mg/kg, and every two weeks they received intravenous nivolumab 240 mg. A dose of 300 mg of oral aspirin was taken by patients daily for four cycles from cycle 1 day 1.

CDR1 and CDR2 (germline): MNHEY, SVGEGT. V was pared by 1 base and J by 5 bases, with 5 bases between. CDR3 length: 13 amino acids. With TRAV- and TRBV-specific primers, first-strand cDNA was made, covering the alpha and beta chains. A constant-region primer paired with the V-primer adapter amplified TCRs over 20 PCR cycles. TCRdb itself ran the reads through MiXCR, one entry per CDR3 protein. The data contain about 60,000 distinct CDR3 sequences, about 25% of them singletons. Noted time point: before trial treatment. Inclusion covered patients whose advanced solid tumors lacked tumor-infiltrating lymphocytes.

The sequence was collected from a male donor with prostate cancer. The J gene is TRBJ1-4, the V gene TRBV6-2 or TRBV6-3; no clear D gene. Sequencing used PBMCs, obtained before treatment. CDR3 amino acids: CASSYLRNEKLFF. CDR3 DNA: TGTGCCAGCAGTTACTTGAGAAATGAAAAACTGTTTTTT.